The T cell receptor (beta chain) described here comes from a study of T cells in Graves' hyperthyroidism and ophthalmopathy. RNA transcripts yielded amplified TCR beta CDR3 regions. The HTBI primer set was used in a first-round RT-PCR of the TCR CDR3. In TCRdb, the multiplex PCR reads were re-called with MiXCR into one record per CDR3 protein. The profile shows 400,000 to 550,000 distinct CDR3 sequences, about 24% of them singletons. A word on this clonotype: Its antigen is unknown.

Isolation of PBMCs was performed on about 10 ml fresh peripheral blood. The CDR3 extends over 14 amino acids. Trimming removed 3 bases at V and 7 bases at J, with 15 bases between. Overall study findings and caveats: The model anticipated ophthalmopathy a median 6.5 months pre-onset. Most expanded thyroid clonotypes above 0.001 recurred in blood.

The V and J genes are TRBV12-3 or TRBV12-4 and TRBJ1-1; no definite D call. Sequenced sample: blood. The source is a woman under 40 with Graves' ophthalmopathy. DNA of the CDR3: TGTGCCAGCAGTTTCCGACCTGCGTTGGGTGAAGCTTTCTTT. Translated: CASSFRPALGEAFF.